This paragraph covers one TCR beta chain sequence. Its target is not known. These data are taken from a study of Ad26.COV2.S vaccination and SARS-CoV-2 variants. Overall study findings and caveats: People who got the vaccine or the placebo had similar non-spike TCR breadth. Once vaccination had occurred, spike-specific CD8+ and CD4+ T cell responses reportedly showed substantial breadth.

The assay was immunoSEQ multiplex PCR, and TCRdb's table has in-frame clones only and misses some. The table lists just over 350,000 clones, just over 90% of them singletons. Germline V CDR1 and CDR2: MNHEY, SMNVEV (reference sequence). The CDR3 extends over 13 amino acids. V dropped 0 bases and J dropped 2 bases, with 5 bases sitting between them. The starting material was peripheral blood, obtained after recovery from COVID-19. The V and J genes are TRBV27 and TRBJ2-7, with D perhaps matching TRBD2 (5 bases). This TCR came from a human donor who had recovered from COVID-19. In DNA, the CDR3 is TGTGCCAGCAGTTTATCGAGGGCCTACGAGCAGTACTTC. Translated: CASSLSRAYEQYF.